This T cell receptor beta chain was sequenced in a study of T-cell reconstitution after alpha-beta-depleted transplantation in children. Overall study results and limits: After transplant, at about two months, alpha-beta T cells were reportedly derived from several hundred expanded graft clones. One year post-transplant, T-cell counts and diversity were largely derived from T cells produced anew. At day 60, the high TCRbeta diversity found in some patients originated from recipient T cells and thymic progenitors that had survived.

Unique molecular identifiers featured in how the TCRbeta library was prepared. From the PCR reads, TCRdb called clonotypes with MiXCR, one entry per CDR3 protein. Of a few hundred thousand distinct CDR3 sequences detected, around 25% appear once; the ten largest clones hold approximately 10%. This clonotype was recorded a few times. Antigen unknown. The CDR3 covers 14 residues. Per germline, CDR1 LGHDT and CDR2 YNNKEL (reference sequence). The V and J ends lost 3 bases and 7 bases, in that order; junction bases with no gene match: 7. This sequence was found in a male patient aged 10 to 17 who had a stem cell transplant for acute lymphoblastic leukemia, so the T cells may come from the graft donor. Sequenced material: PBMCs, mostly from graft donor cells, taken 180 days after TCRalphabeta/CD19-depleted stem cell transplant. V gene TRBV3-1 combines with J gene TRBJ2-7; TRBD2 matches 9 bases. Written as DNA, the CDR3 is TGTGCCAGCAGCCAGGGTAGCGGGAGAGGGGAGCAGTACTTC. Residues: CASSQGSGRGEQYF.